The T cell receptor (beta chain) described here comes from a study of T-cell reconstitution after alpha-beta-depleted transplantation in children. TCRbeta library construction was performed incorporating unique molecular identifiers. Via MiXCR, TCRdb re-called the PCR reads, giving one row per CDR3 protein. The table records 200,000 to 250,000 distinct CDR3 sequences, more than 10% of them present only once. This clonotype was detected ten times or more. The CDR3 extends over 13 amino acids. CDR1 SQVTM and CDR2 ANQGSEA come from the germline V gene. V lost 4 bases, J lost 2 bases, and 12 bases lay in between.

V gene TRBV29-1 combines with J gene TRBJ2-7; TRBD1 might be the D (6 bases). The TCR comes from a human donor who donated a stem cell graft to a child with acute lymphoblastic leukemia. The sequencing here drew on PBMCs from the stem cell graft donor, taken from the stem cell graft. The CDR3 loop is CSVGLDSTYEQYF. In nucleotides, the CDR3 is TGCAGCGTTGGCCTGGACAGCACCTACGAGCAGTACTTC.